This T cell receptor beta chain was sequenced in a study of T-cell reconstitution after alpha-beta-depleted transplantation in children. Germline V gene sequence: CDR1 SGHTA, CDR2 FQGNSA. V lost 4 bases and J 7 bases, leaving 24 bases between the germline ends. The CDR3 sequence is 17 residues long. Unique molecular identifiers were used in preparing the TCRbeta library. Via MiXCR, TCRdb re-called the PCR reads, giving one row per CDR3 protein. The profile shows about 480,000 distinct CDR3 sequences, under 15% of them singletons. This clonotype was counted between two and nine times. This clonotype was sampled from a human donor who donated a stem cell graft to a child with combined immunodeficiency. Sequencing used PBMCs from the stem cell graft donor, obtained from the stem cell graft. The chain combines TRBV7-2 with TRBJ2-3, with D possibly being TRBD2 (6 bases). In nucleotides, the CDR3 is TGTGCCAGCAGCTCAACGGGAGCGACCGGTCGGATGAATACGCAGTATTTT. Its protein product is CASSSTGATGRMNTQYF.